The rows below give T cell receptor beta chains drawn from one sample of a study of T-cell reconstitution after alpha-beta-depleted transplantation in children. In TCRdb, the PCR reads were re-called with MiXCR into one record per CDR3 protein. The table includes 600,000 or so distinct CDR3 sequences, more than 20% detected once. The material was PBMCs, mostly from graft donor cells, obtained 360 days after TCRalphabeta/CD19-depleted stem cell transplant. Receptor source: a boy younger than two who had a stem cell transplant for acute myeloid leukemia, so the T cells may come from the graft donor. Both conserved end residues are part of each CDR3. A D gene is named only where the DNA matches it firmly. Part of the rows lack a size; the others show once, few, many or a class for expanded clones.

>TRBD1|TRBJ1-1|NA|TRBV12-3/TRBV12-4
CASSHRGAIREAFF
TGTGCCAGCAGTCACAGGGGGGCGATTCGTGAAGCTTTCTTT
>NA|TRBJ1-6|few|TRBV14
CASSRSGRAYSPLHF
TGTGCCAGCAGCCGATCGGGCAGGGCCTATTCACCCCTCCACTTT
>NA|TRBJ2-2|few|TRBV10-3
CAISESEGSTGELFF
TGTGCCATCAGTGAGTCCGAAGGATCAACCGGGGAGCTGTTTTTT
>TRBD2|TRBJ2-5|many|TRBV10-3
CAISELAGGTETQYF
TGTGCCATCAGTGAATTAGCGGGGGGAACAGAGACCCAGTACTTC
>NA|TRBJ2-7|NA|TRBV20-1
CSAREGLEYF
TGCAGTGCTAGAGAGGGATTGGAGTACTTC
>NA|TRBJ2-1|few|TRBV5-1
CASSLARSGPNEQFF
TGCGCCAGCAGCTTAGCTAGATCCGGTCCCAATGAGCAGTTCTTC
>NA|TRBJ2-7|NA|TRBV7-9
CASSLRYREYEQYF
TGTGCCAGCAGTTTAAGGTACAGGGAGTACGAGCAGTACTTC
>TRBD1|TRBJ1-1|NA|TRBV18
CASSPSLPGQGHTEAFF
TGTGCCAGCTCACCATCCCTACCGGGACAGGGTCACACTGAAGCTTTCTTT
>TRBD2|TRBJ2-1|NA|TRBV4-2
CASSHTSGGANERFF
TGTGCCAGCAGCCACACTAGCGGGGGGGCAAATGAGCGGTTCTTC
>TRBD2|TRBJ2-1|few|TRBV20-1
CSARDPLLSGGENEQFF
TGCAGTGCTAGAGATCCCCTTCTTAGCGGGGGAGAGAATGAGCAGTTCTTC
>TRBD1|TRBJ1-2|few|TRBV5-1
CASSSRRDSNYGYTF
TGCGCCAGCAGCTCCCGCCGGGACAGCAACTATGGCTACACCTTC
>NA|TRBJ1-1|NA|TRBV5-1
CASSLDSTAPNTEAFF
TGCGCCAGCAGCTTGGATTCGACAGCTCCAAACACTGAAGCTTTCTTT
>NA|TRBJ2-3|few|TRBV7-2
CASSPNGWGGGSTQYF
TGTGCCAGCAGCCCAAACGGGTGGGGGGGCGGATCAACGCAGTATTTT
>NA|TRBJ1-1|many|TRBV7-4
CASSQNSPGLPLAFF
TGTGCCAGCAGCCAAAACTCACCGGGACTTCCGTTAGCTTTCTTT
>NA|TRBJ2-3|NA|TRBV12-3/TRBV12-4
CASSFWTEVLTDTQYF
TGTGCCAGCAGTTTCTGGACGGAGGTACTCACAGATACGCAGTATTTT
>NA|TRBJ2-1|NA|TRBV25-1
CASSTYRNGEQFF
TGTGCCAGCAGTACCTATAGGAACGGTGAGCAGTTCTTC